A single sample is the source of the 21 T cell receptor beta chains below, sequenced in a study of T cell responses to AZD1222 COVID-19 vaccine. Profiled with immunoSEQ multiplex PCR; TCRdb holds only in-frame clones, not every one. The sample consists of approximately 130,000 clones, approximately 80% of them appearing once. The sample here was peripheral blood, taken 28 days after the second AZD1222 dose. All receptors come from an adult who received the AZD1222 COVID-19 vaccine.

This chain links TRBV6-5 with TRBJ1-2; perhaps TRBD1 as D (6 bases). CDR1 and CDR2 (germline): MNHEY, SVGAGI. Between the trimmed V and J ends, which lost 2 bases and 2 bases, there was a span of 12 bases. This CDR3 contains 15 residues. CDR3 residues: CASSYGTSRNYGYTF. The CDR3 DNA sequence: TGTGCCAGCAGTTACGGGACATCCCGAAACTATGGCTACACCTTC.

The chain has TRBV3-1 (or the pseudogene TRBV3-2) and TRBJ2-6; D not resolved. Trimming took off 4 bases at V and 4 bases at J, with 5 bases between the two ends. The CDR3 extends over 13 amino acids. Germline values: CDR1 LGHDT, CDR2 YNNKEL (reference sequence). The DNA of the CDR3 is TGTGCCAGCAGCCTCAGGGGGGCCAACGTCCTGACTTTC. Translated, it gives CASSLRGANVLTF.

CDR3 bases: TGTGCCAGCAGCTTTAGTCAGGGGGACGGCTACACCTTC. It codes for CASSFSQGDGYTF. V usage is TRBV5-6 and J usage is TRBJ1-2, with 7 bases fitting TRBD1. CDR3 length equals 13 residues. V trimming: 2 bases; J trimming: 8 bases; junction bases outside the gene matches: 6. Germline loops: CDR1 SGHDT, CDR2 YYEEEE. Complete variable domain (other parts from reference TRBV5-6 and TRBJ1-2): DAGVTQSPTHLIKTRGQQVTLRCSPKSGHDTVSWYQQALGQGPQFIFQYYEEEERQRGNFPDRFSGHQFPNYSSELNVNALLLGDSALYLCASSFSQGDGYTFGSGTRLTVV.

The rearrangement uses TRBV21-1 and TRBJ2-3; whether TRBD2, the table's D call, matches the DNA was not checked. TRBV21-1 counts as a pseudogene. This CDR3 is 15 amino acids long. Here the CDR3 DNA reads TGTGCCAGCAGCAAAACTAGCGAGTTCCCAGATACGCAGTATTTT. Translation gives CASSKTSEFPDTQYF.

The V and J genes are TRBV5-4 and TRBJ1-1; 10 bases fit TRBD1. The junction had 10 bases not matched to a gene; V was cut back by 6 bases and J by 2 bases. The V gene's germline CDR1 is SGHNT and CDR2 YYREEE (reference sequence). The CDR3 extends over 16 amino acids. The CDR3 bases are TGTGCCAGCACCAAGGACAGGGGGAAGGTTAACACTGAAGCTTTCTTT. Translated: CASTKDRGKVNTEAFF.

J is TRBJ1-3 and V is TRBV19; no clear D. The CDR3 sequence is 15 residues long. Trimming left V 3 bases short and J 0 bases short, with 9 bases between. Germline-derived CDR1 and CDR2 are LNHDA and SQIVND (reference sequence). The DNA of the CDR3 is TGTGCCAGTAGTATGAAACCGTTCTCTGGAAACACCATATATTTT. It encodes CASSMKPFSGNTIYF.

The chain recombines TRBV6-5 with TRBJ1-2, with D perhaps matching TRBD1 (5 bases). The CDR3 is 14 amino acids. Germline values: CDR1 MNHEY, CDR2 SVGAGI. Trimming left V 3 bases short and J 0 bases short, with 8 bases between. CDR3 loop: CASSYSQANYGYTF. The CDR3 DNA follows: TGTGCCAGCAGTTATTCACAGGCTAACTATGGCTACACCTTC.

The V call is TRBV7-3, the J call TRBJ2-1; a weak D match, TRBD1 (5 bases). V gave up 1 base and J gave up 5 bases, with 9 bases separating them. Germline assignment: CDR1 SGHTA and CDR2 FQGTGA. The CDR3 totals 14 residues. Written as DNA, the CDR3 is TGTGCCAGCAGCTTAAAAGGACAACACAATGAGCAGTTCTTC. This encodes CASSLKGQHNEQFF. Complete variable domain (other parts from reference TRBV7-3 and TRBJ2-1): GAGVSQTPSNKVTEKGKYVELRCDPISGHTALYWYRQSLGQGPEFLIYFQGTGAADDSGLPNDRFFAVRPEGSVSTLKIQRTERGDSAVYLCASSLKGQHNEQFFGPGTRLTVL.

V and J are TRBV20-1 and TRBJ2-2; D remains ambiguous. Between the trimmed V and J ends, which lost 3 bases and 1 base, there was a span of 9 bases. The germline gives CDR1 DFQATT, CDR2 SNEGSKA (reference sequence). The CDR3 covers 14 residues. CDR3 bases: TGCAGTGCTAGTGACACCTTGAACACCGGGGAGCTGTTTTTT. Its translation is CSASDTLNTGELFF.

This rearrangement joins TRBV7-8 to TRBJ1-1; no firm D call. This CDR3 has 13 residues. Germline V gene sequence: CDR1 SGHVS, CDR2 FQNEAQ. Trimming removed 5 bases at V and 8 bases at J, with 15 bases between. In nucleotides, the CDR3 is TGTGCCAGCAGCCCACGGACCGGCTGGGAAGCTTTCTTT. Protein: CASSPRTGWEAFF.

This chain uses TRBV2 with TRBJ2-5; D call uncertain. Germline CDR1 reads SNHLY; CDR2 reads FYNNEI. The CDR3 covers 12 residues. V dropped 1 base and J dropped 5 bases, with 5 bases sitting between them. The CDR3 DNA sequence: TGTGCCAGCAGTGAAGTCTTCGAGACCCAGTACTTC. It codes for CASSEVFETQYF.

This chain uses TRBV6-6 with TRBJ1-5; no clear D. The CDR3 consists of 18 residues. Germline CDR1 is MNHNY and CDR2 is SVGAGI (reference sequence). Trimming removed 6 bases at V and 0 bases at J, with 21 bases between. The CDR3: CASRRNYGENYSNQPQHF. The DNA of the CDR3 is TGTGCCAGCAGGCGAAACTACGGGGAGAATTATAGCAATCAGCCCCAGCATTTT.

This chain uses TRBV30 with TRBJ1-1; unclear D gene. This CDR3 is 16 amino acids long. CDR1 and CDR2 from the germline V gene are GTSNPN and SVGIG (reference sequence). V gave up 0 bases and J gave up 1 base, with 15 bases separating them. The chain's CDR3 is CAWSVTGRLTNTEAFF. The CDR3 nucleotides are TGTGCCTGGAGTGTTACCGGACGGCTTACGAACACTGAAGCTTTCTTT.

CDR3 sequence reads: CASSSGTEPYGYTF. CDR3 coding DNA: TGTGCCAGCAGTTCCGGGACAGAACCCTATGGCTACACCTTC. The V gene is TRBV28, the J gene TRBJ1-2, with 7 nucleotides matching TRBD1. Per germline, CDR1 MDHEN and CDR2 SYDVKM. There are 14 residues in the CDR3. Trimming cost V 4 bases and J 4 bases; bases outside gene matches: 6.

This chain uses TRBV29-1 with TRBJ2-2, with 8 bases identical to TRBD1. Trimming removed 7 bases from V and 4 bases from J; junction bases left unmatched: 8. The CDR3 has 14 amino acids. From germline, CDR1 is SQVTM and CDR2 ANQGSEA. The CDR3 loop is CSARTGSVTGELFF. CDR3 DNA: TGCAGCGCACGGACAGGGTCGGTCACCGGGGAGCTGTTTTTT.

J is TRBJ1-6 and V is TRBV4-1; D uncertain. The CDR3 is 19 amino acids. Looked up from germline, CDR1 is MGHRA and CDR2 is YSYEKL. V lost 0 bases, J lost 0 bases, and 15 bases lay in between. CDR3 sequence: CASSQEFSGRSSYNSPLHF. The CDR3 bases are TGCGCCAGCAGCCAAGAATTCTCCGGCAGAAGCTCCTATAATTCACCCCTCCACTTT.

The CDR3 DNA is TGTGCCAGCAGGGAGACCCTTCGGGCTTTCTTT. Translation: CASRETLRAFF. The genes are TRBV6-5 and TRBJ1-1; D not resolved. Per the germline V gene, CDR1 is MNHEY and CDR2 is SVGAGI. Trimming removed 6 bases from V and 11 bases from J, with 13 bases in between. The CDR3 has 11 amino acids.

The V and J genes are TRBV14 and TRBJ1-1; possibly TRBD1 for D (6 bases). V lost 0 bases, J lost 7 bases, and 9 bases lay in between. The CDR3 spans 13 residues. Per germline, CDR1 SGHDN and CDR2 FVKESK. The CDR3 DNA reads TGTGCCAGCAGCCAAGATGAGGGGGGTGAAGCTTTCTTT. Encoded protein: CASSQDEGGEAFF.

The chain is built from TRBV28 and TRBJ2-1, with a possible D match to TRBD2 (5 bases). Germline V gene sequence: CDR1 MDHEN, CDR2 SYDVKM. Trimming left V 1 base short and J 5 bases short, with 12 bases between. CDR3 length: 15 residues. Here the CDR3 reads CASSLFQDWDNEQFF. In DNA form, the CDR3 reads TGTGCCAGCAGTTTATTCCAGGACTGGGACAATGAGCAGTTCTTC.

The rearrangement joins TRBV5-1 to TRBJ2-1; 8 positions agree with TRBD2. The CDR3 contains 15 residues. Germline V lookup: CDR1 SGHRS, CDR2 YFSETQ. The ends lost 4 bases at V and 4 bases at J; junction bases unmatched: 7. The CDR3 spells CASSPSGRGYNEQFF. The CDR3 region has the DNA TGCGCCAGCAGCCCGAGCGGGAGAGGGTACAATGAGCAGTTCTTC.

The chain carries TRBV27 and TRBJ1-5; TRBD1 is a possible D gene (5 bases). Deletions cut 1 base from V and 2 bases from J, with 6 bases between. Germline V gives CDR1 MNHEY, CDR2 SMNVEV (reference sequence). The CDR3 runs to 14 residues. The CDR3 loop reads CASSLLGGNQPQHF. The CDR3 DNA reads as TGTGCCAGCAGTTTATTGGGGGGCAATCAGCCCCAGCATTTT.